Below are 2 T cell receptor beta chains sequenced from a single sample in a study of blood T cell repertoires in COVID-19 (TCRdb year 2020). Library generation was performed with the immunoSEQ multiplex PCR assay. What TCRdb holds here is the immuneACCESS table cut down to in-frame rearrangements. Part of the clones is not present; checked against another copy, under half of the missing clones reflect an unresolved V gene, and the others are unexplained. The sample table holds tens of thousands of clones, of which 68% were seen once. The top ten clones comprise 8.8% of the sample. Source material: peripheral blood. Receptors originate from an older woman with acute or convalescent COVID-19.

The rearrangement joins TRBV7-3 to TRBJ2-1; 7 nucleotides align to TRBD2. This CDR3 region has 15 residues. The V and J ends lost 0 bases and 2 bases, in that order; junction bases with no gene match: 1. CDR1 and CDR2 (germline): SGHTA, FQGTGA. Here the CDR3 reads CASSLTGGPYNEQFF. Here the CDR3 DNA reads TGTGCCAGCAGCTTAACGGGAGGGCCCTACAATGAGCAGTTCTTC.

DNA for the CDR3: TGTGCCACCAGTGACCCGTTACTAGCGGGAGCCGAGCAGTTCTTC. This codes for CATSDPLLAGAEQFF. This rearrangement joins TRBV24-1 to TRBJ2-1, with 11 bases matching TRBD2. Germline lookup yields CDR1 KGHDR and CDR2 SFDVKD. With V trimmed by 4 bases and J by 10 bases, 8 bases remained unmatched. The CDR3 is made up of 15 amino acids.